Listed here is a single T cell receptor beta chain. The germline CDR1 and CDR2 sequences are SEHNR and FQNEAQ (reference sequence). The CDR3 covers 17 residues. The V segment lost 1 base and the J segment 1 base; nucleotides outside the gene matches: 5. This entry belongs to a study of graft-versus-host responses after intestinal transplantation. The authors plated approximately 200,000 CFSE-labeled responder cells with approximately 200,000 irradiated, violet-dye-labeled stimulator cells. The protocol was immunoSEQ multiplex PCR, while the TCRdb copy is restricted to in-frame clones and leaves out a portion. The sample has over 7,500 clones, roughly a third seen once.

The J gene is TRBJ2-1, the V gene TRBV7-9, with TRBD2 matching 9 bases. The specimen was alloreactive CD8+ T cells from a mixed lymphocyte reaction culture, collected before transplantation. Stated subset: CFSE-low proliferating T cells sorted from roughly six-day pre-transplant mixed lymphocyte reaction (GvH or HvG direction). The TCR was taken from a human patient who was an organ donor for intestinal transplantation. The CDR3 region is CASSLVGLAGSYNEQFF. The CDR3 DNA reads TGTGCCAGCAGCTTAGTGGGGCTAGCGGGGTCCTACAATGAGCAGTTCTTC. The full variable domain, rest sourced from reference TRBV7-9 and TRBJ2-1, is DTGVSQNPRHKITKRGQNVTFRCDPISEHNRLYWYRQTLGQGPEFLTYFQNEAQLEKSRLLSDRFSAERPKGSFSTLEIQRTEQGDSAMYLCASSLVGLAGSYNEQFFGPGTRLTVL.